The TCR beta chain described here comes from a study of blood T cells in healthy people across ages (dated by TCRdb to 2014 to 2015). Turning to the overall study: In model experiments, roughly one uniquely barcoded TCR beta cDNA molecule per two T cells was captured by template switching. Age-related changes in TCR beta repertoire diversity were measured in the study by deep sequencing normalized with unique cDNA molecular identifiers. To avoid experimental bias, donors of different ages were randomly spread across the sequencing lanes. Donors were grouped into four age groups: young (average approximately 16 years), middle-aged (39), aged (around 60) and long-lived (about 90). Two additional independent replicas of 1 million unique cDNA reads from the same blood draw were analyzed for two donors (one aged 18 to 30 and one aged 80 or older).

The cysteine opens and the phenylalanine closes a CDR3 of 14 amino acids. Solely the CDR3 DNA is kept, with 42 bases framed from the first base. CDR1 and CDR2, looked up from the germline V gene, are SQVTM and ANQGSEA. V and J lose 3 bases and 2 bases, and a span of 12 bases separates them. The method was 5' RACE. The sample was run on an Illumina HiSeq 2500. A second PCR of roughly 7 to 12 cycles was run with a J-beta primer mix and a sample-barcoded 5' primer. A template-switch 5' adaptor carrying 12 random nucleotides introduced a unique molecular identifier onto each TCR beta cDNA molecule. Each sample yielded at least 3 million CDR3-containing paired-end reads. First-strand cDNA synthesis was performed from all RNA using the Mint cDNA synthesis kit, with priming by a TRBC-specific oligonucleotide. All cDNA was treated with uracil-DNA glycosylase and then went through a first 18-cycle PCR with the universal primers M1SS and BC2_uni_R. The original methods were these. For normalization, 1 million high-quality reads were randomly selected from each sample, with every read carrying a distinct molecular identifier. Reads with shared molecular identifiers were discarded instead of being binned into consensus sequences. MiTCR, set to a Q25 quality threshold and the strictest error-elimination algorithm, was used for CDR3 identification, clonotype clustering and error correction. A nonparametric unseen species model with Euler transformation was used to estimate a lower bound on total TCR beta diversity. In-frame beta chains were kept once TCRdb had trimmed the public reads at Q25 with fastp and called clones with MiXCR. Duplicate CDR3 protein sequences are folded into a single record with the most common DNA and genes. These V and J calls originate from TCRdb's pipeline instead of the authors' own analysis. In all, the sample holds approximately 850,000 distinct CDR3 sequences, and 58% of those were seen once. Of the sample, roughly 20% is held by the ten largest clones.

General study outcomes and caveats: As age increased, observed TCR beta diversity per million T cells dropped in a roughly linear way, and a significant reduction was already evident by age about 40. Estimates of total diversity from one million sequenced T cells were regarded as lower bounds and underestimates. Because profiling used bulk unsorted PBMCs, naive and antigen-experienced compartments could not be compared conclusively. There was a strong correlation between observed TCR beta diversity and the percentage of naive T cells measured by flow cytometry. Because donor CMV infection status was unknown, age-related changes in expanded clonotypes were potentially confounded. Compared with the aged group, more naive CD4+ T cells, fewer expanded clones and increased TCR diversity were shown by the long-lived group, suggesting age selection.

The donors were roughly 40 Caucasian individuals from Russia, aged roughly 6 to 100 years, who were systemically healthy. About 10 milliliters of peripheral blood were drawn from each donor into EDTA-treated Vacutainer tubes. Ficoll-Paque density-gradient centrifugation was used to isolate PBMCs, with at least 6.5 million per sample. Total RNA, at least 5 micrograms per sample, was extracted from PBMCs with Trizol reagent. For every donor, flow cytometry on a PBMC aliquot measured the percentage of naive CD45RAhigh/CD27high T cells. In the case of this clonotype: It has no known antigen specificity. The record has no base qualities; no much larger clone is one base away.

This receptor chain uses TRBV29-1 and TRBJ2-3; the D gene is perhaps TRBD1 or TRBD2, as each covers 6 bases. The sequence derives from a man under 40 in good health. The sequenced material came from blood. The sequenced DNA is TGCAGCGTTGACCGGGGGCGAAACACAGATACGCAGTATTTT. Translated, it gives CSVDRGRNTDTQYF.